This T cell receptor (beta chain) was recovered during a study of regulatory T cells in long-lasting Graves disease. As to time point: newly diagnosed GD, antithyroid drugs for less than 3 months. Isolated PBMC RNA provided the starting material for the TCR library. A word on this clonotype: The antigen remains unidentified.

Notes on the study in general: New patients shared fewer public clonotypes (roughly 1,000) than persistent patients did (around 2,700).

The authors built TCR beta libraries using iRepertoire HTBI primers and Arm-PCR of CDR3 regions. TCRdb re-analysed the multiplex PCR reads in MiXCR, keeping a single row per CDR3 protein. This sample has around 420,000 distinct CDR3 sequences, with approximately 15% found just once. This sample was shared with a second study, whose subject was T cells in Graves' hyperthyroidism and ophthalmopathy.

The sequencing here drew on peripheral blood mononuclear cells (PBMCs), taken at new diagnosis, from a patient treated with antithyroid drugs. This clonotype originated in a woman aged 40 to 50 with Graves disease.

The CDR3 here is CASSVGQPTDTQYF. CDR3 coding DNA: TGCGCCAGCAGCGTGGGACAACCCACAGATACGCAGTATTTT. The chain couples TRBV5-1 to TRBJ2-3; D is possibly TRBD1 (6 bases). V was shortened by 4 bases and J by 2 bases, with 11 bases between the two germline ends. CDR1 is SGHRS and CDR2 is YFSETQ in the germline V gene. There are 14 residues in the CDR3.